The table lists the clone carrying this TCR beta chain with many counts. CDR1 and CDR2 (germline): SGHRS, YFSETQ. Trimming stripped 6 bases from V and 5 bases from J, with 17 bases between. This CDR3 comprises 14 residues. The data originate from a study of neurological immune-mediated disorders. The authors made cDNA by 5'RACE with 10-nucleotide random UMIs. In every sequencing run, more than 190 million TCR-beta sequences were generated from 15-18 subjects. TCRdb called the 5' RACE reads again in MiXCR, with one record for every CDR3 protein. The table records 46,000 or so distinct CDR3 sequences, approximately 10% of them present only once. The starting material, 2 million PBMCs stored at -80 C, gave rise to the unsorted libraries.

The V gene is TRBV5-1, the J gene TRBJ2-5, with D hard to call. The sample consisted of PBMCs. This sequence originates from a woman aged 40-49 years with HTLV-1-associated myelopathy (HAM/TSP). The CDR3 DNA follows: TGCGCCAGCACCACCGCACCCCCAGGCGAGACCCAGTACTTC. It translates to CASTTAPPGETQYF.